This TCR beta chain was retrieved from a study of glioma-infiltrating T cells after dendritic cell vaccination. Germline CDR1 reads KGHSH; CDR2 reads LQKENI. This CDR3 has 15 residues. V lost 6 bases and J lost 1; bases outside the gene matches: 6. TCRdb keeps only in-frame clones here, not all; method: immunoSEQ multiplex PCR. This sample yields roughly 70,000 clones, of which roughly four fifths are seen a single time; under 2.5% belongs to the top ten. Study results and limitations: Complete blood and tumor specimen sets were limited to few patients.

Details on this clone: Its matching antigen is unknown.

Source: blood, taken before dendritic cell vaccination. This TCR came from a human donor with glioblastoma. V gene TRBV18 combines with J gene TRBJ1-3, with TRBD1 matching over 7 bases. The CDR3 nucleotides are TGTGCCAGCTCCCGCGACAGGGCGTCTGGAAACACCATATATTTT. This codes for CASSRDRASGNTIYF.